This TCR beta chain is drawn from a study of PD-L1 blockade in urothelial cancer. Study-level information: Bladder-origin urothelial cancer in males described about 90% of the 29 patients. Anywhere from 0 to 3 prior chemotherapy regimens had been received by patients.

Each PCR had synthetic TCR analog templates added to it as a spike-in. Clones were read by immunoSEQ multiplex PCR, and TCRdb kept only the in-frame ones, dropping some. The sample holds roughly 95,000 clones, 87% seen once. This clone came up once. CDR1 and CDR2 from the germline V gene are MDHEN and SYDVKM. The CDR3 runs 12 residues. J gave up 4 bases and V 10 bases, and 3 bases lay outside the gene matches. As to time point: pretreatment peripheral blood. Individual patients had between 1 and 8 samples, taken pretreatment and on-treatment. Sample: PBMCs, taken around atezolizumab (anti-PD-L1) treatment. V is TRBV28 and J is TRBJ2-1, with 8 bases aligning to TRBD1. The clonotype comes from a man in his fifties or sixties with urothelial cancer. CDR3 sequence reads: CATGGRYNEQFF. DNA of the CDR3: TGTGCCACAGGGGGCAGGTACAATGAGCAGTTCTTC.